The 12 T cell receptor beta chains below all came from one sample that was sequenced in a study of T cell repertoires in cytomegalovirus infection. TCRdb reanalysed the reads using MiXCR and keeps one entry per CDR3 protein. The profile shows approximately 750,000 distinct CDR3 sequences, under 40% of them singletons. What was sequenced was PBMCs. The receptors were sampled from a human donor in good health (CMV status not recorded). Some clones in this sample may be carry-over from other donors' samples.

The chain combines TRBV10-3 with TRBJ1-4, with D possibly TRBD1 on 5 matching bases. CDR1 and CDR2 from the germline V gene are ENHRY and SYGVKD. Trimming cost V 8 bases and J 8 bases, with 15 bases left between them. The CDR3 is made up of 13 amino acids. Here the CDR3 reads CAIGRGREEKLFF. The CDR3 region has the DNA TGTGCCATCGGTCGGGGGAGGGAGGAAAAACTGTTTTTT.

The chain recombines TRBV20-1 with TRBJ2-3; D may be TRBD1 (7 bases). V shed 4 bases and J shed 4 bases, with 15 bases lying between them. CDR1 and CDR2 from the germline V gene are DFQATT and SNEGSKA (reference sequence). This CDR3 is built from 14 residues. CDR3 coding DNA: TGCAGTGCTAAACAGGGGACTGGCGCAGATACGCAGTATTTT. Translated, it gives CSAKQGTGADTQYF.

The chain has TRBV4-1 and TRBJ1-1; possibly TRBD1 for D (5 bases). The V gene's germline CDR1 is MGHRA and CDR2 YSYEKL. V lost 7 bases and J 4 bases, leaving 19 bases between the germline ends. CDR3 size: 15 residues. DNA for the CDR3: TGCGCCAGCAAACAGGACCTCGCGGGGAGCACTGAAGCTTTCTTT. It is translated as CASKQDLAGSTEAFF.

This clonotype has a handful of counts. The chain carries TRBV19 and TRBJ1-1, with D possibly TRBD1 on 5 matching bases. CDR3 length: 12 amino acids. CDR1 LNHDA and CDR2 SQIVND come from the germline V gene (reference sequence). V lost 7 bases and J 7 bases, leaving 13 bases between the germline ends. CDR3 protein: CASIRPRGEAFF. The CDR3 nucleotides read TGTGCCAGTATAAGGCCGAGGGGTGAAGCTTTCTTT.

J is TRBJ1-4 and V is TRBV14, with D perhaps matching TRBD1 (6 bases). CDR3 length equals 15 residues. Trimming pared 5 bases from V and 8 bases from J, leaving 18 bases between. CDR1 and CDR2 from the germline V gene are SGHDN and FVKESK. DNA for the CDR3: TGTGCCAGCAGCGCAATCCCAGGGGATGAAGAAAAACTGTTTTTT. Translating gives CASSAIPGDEEKLFF.

The table lists this clonotype with a few counts. The genes are TRBV5-6 and TRBJ2-2; D is ambiguous. Between the trimmed V and J ends, which lost 4 bases and 5 bases, there was a span of 12 bases. This CDR3 comprises 14 residues. Per germline, CDR1 SGHDT and CDR2 YYEEEE. CDR3 in DNA: TGTGCCAGCAGCCTCGGACGAAGGACCGGGGAGCTGTTTTTT. It yields the protein CASSLGRRTGELFF.

The V and J genes are TRBV28 and TRBJ1-4; no firm D call. Germline CDR1 and CDR2: MDHEN and SYDVKM. The CDR3 has 14 residues. The V end was cut by 6 bases, the J end by 5 bases, with 13 bases between. In DNA form, the CDR3 reads TGTGCCAGCAGGACCTCATTGGGAAATGAAAAACTGTTTTTT. Its protein is CASRTSLGNEKLFF.

This clonotype has just one count. This chain's CDR3 is CASSLSAGTLICEQYF. The CDR3 region has the DNA TGTGCCAGCAGTTTATCAGCCGGGACGCTAATTTGCGAGCAGTACTTC. The J gene is TRBJ2-7, the V gene TRBV27; D possibly uses TRBD1 or TRBD2 (5 bases each). The CDR3 covers 16 residues. V gave up 0 bases and J gave up 6 bases, with 18 bases separating them. The germline CDR1 and CDR2 sequences are MNHEY and SMNVEV (reference sequence).

The CDR3 DNA reads as TGTGCCAGCAGCTTAGGGGCGGCGGCTGGAAACACCATATATTTT. Its translation: CASSLGAAAGNTIYF. V and J are TRBV7-2 and TRBJ1-3; D uncertain. Germline lookup yields CDR1 SGHTA and CDR2 FQGNSA. Trimming removed 1 base from V and 2 bases from J, with 9 bases in between. The CDR3 consists of 15 residues. Full variable domain (rest looked up from reference TRBV7-2 and TRBJ1-3): GAGVSQSPSNKVTEKGKDVELRCDPISGHTALYWYRQSLGQGLEFLIYFQGNSAPDKSGLPSDRFSAERTGGSVSTLTIQRTQQEDSAVYLCASSLGAAAGNTIYFGEGSWLTVV.

CDR3 in amino acids: CASRRRTGGMNANNSPLHF. Here the CDR3 DNA reads TGTGCCAGCAGGCGACGGACAGGGGGCATGAATGCGAATAATTCACCCCTCCACTTT. This chain uses TRBV28 with TRBJ1-6; TRBD1 matches at 11 bases. The ends lost 6 bases at V and 5 bases at J; junction bases unmatched: 15. Per the germline V gene, CDR1 is MDHEN and CDR2 is SYDVKM. This CDR3 comprises 19 residues.

The CDR3 loop is CASSLDTEIYGYTF. The CDR3 DNA sequence: TGTGCCAGCAGTTTAGATACAGAAATCTATGGCTACACCTTC. J is TRBJ1-2 and V is TRBV12-3 or TRBV12-4; unclear D gene. The germline V and J ends were trimmed by 1 base and 4 bases, with 10 bases remaining between them. There are 14 residues in the CDR3.

This clonotype has a single count. In this CDR3 the conserved last residue, phenylalanine or tryptophan, is missing, so a read error is likely. This sequence joins TRBV6-2 or TRBV6-3 and TRBJ2-1; D might be TRBD1 (5 bases). V shed 6 bases and J shed 7 bases, with 10 bases lying between them. The CDR3 is made up of 12 amino acids. CDR1 and CDR2 from the germline V gene are MNHEY and SVGEGT. CDR3 in DNA: TGTGCCAGCAGCCCACAGGTTAATGAGCAGTTCTTA. Translated: CASSPQVNEQFL.